These 22 T cell receptor beta chains were all obtained from the same sample, sequenced in a study of shared clonotypes between healthy human individuals. Measured with immunoSEQ multiplex PCR; TCRdb has only the in-frame clones, and not every one. The sample consists of 2 million to 2.5 million clones, 93% of them appearing once. The material sequenced was naive CD4+ T cells from PBMCs. Subset here: CD45RA+ positively selected. These receptors all come from a young man in good health. Some clones in this sample may be carry-over from other donors' samples.

This chain joins TRBV11-2 and TRBJ2-7, with D maybe TRBD2 (6 bases). This CDR3 has 15 residues. Deletions cut 1 base from V and 3 bases from J, with 13 bases between. Looked up from germline, CDR1 is SGHAT and CDR2 is FQNNGV. The DNA for the CDR3 is TGTGCCAGCAGCTTAGGCGGGACGAGGGGCTACGAGCAGTACTTC. This translates into CASSLGGTRGYEQYF. Complete variable domain (other parts from reference TRBV11-2 and TRBJ2-7): EAGVAQSPRYKIIEKRQSVAFWCNPISGHATLYWYQQILGQGPKLLIQFQNNGVVDDSQLPKDRFSAERLKGVDSTLKIQPAKLEDSAVYLCASSLGGTRGYEQYFGPGTRLTVT.

The rearrangement joins TRBV19 to TRBJ1-1; 7 bases are shared with TRBD1. CDR1 is LNHDA and CDR2 is SQIVND in the germline V gene (reference sequence). Germline trimming cut 6 bases from V and 1 base from J; bases unmatched to any gene: 8. CDR3 length: 15 residues. The CDR3 region has the DNA TGTGCCAGTAGCACGACGGGACAGAGGAACACTGAAGCTTTCTTT. It translates to CASSTTGQRNTEAFF.

This chain links TRBV18 with TRBJ2-7; 9 bases fit TRBD1. The CDR3 contains 14 residues. The V segment lost 5 bases and the J segment 4 bases; nucleotides outside the gene matches: 6. Germline CDR1 and CDR2: KGHSH and LQKENI. The CDR3 loop reads CASSSTGGTYEQYF. DNA of the CDR3: TGTGCCAGCTCATCGACAGGGGGAACTTACGAGCAGTACTTC.

The chain joins TRBV6-5 to TRBJ1-3; D not resolved. Looked up from germline, CDR1 is MNHEY and CDR2 is SVGAGI. Trimming took off 4 bases at V and 0 bases at J, with 10 bases between the two ends. CDR3 size: 15 residues. CDR3 residues: CASSSLLSSGNTIYF. As DNA, the CDR3 is TGTGCCAGCAGTTCTTTACTCAGCTCTGGAAACACCATATATTTT.

This sequence joins TRBV7-9 and TRBJ1-2; a possible D gene is TRBD1 (6 bases). The CDR3 has 15 residues. The V gene's germline CDR1 is SEHNR and CDR2 FQNEAQ (reference sequence). V was pared by 1 base and J by 4 bases, with 13 bases between. The CDR3 protein is CASSLVRGHSYGYTF. DNA of the CDR3: TGTGCCAGCAGCTTAGTCAGGGGACATTCCTATGGCTACACCTTC.

This clone is a singleton in its sample. The rearrangement joins TRBV27 to TRBJ1-1, with 7 bases identical to TRBD1. This CDR3 comprises 15 residues. Germline CDR1 and CDR2: MNHEY and SMNVEV (reference sequence). After removal of 5 bases from V and 0 bases from J, the junction contained 6 bases not matched to a gene. The CDR3 region has the DNA TGTGCCAGCAGTCCCGCGGGACAGATGAACACTGAAGCTTTCTTT. This encodes CASSPAGQMNTEAFF.

J is TRBJ1-4 and V is TRBV11-2, with 7 bases lining up with TRBD1. Trimming removed 0 bases from V and 2 bases from J; junction bases left unmatched: 3. The germline gives CDR1 SGHAT, CDR2 FQNNGV. The CDR3 length is 16 residues. The CDR3 coding sequence is TGTGCCAGCAGCTTAGATTACAGGGGTACTAATGAAAAACTGTTTTTT. This codes for CASSLDYRGTNEKLFF.

The V and J genes are TRBV25-1 and TRBJ2-3; D tentatively fits TRBD1 or TRBD2 (5 bases each). Germline V gives CDR1 MGHDK, CDR2 SYGVNS. V shed 3 bases and J shed 6 bases, with 22 bases lying between them. The CDR3 consists of 17 residues. Here the CDR3 reads CASSEFRGREGVDTQYF. The DNA of the CDR3 is TGTGCCAGCAGTGAGTTCCGGGGCAGGGAAGGGGTGGATACGCAGTATTTT.

The chain joins TRBV9 to TRBJ1-3, with no clear D. The germline V gene encodes CDR1 SGDLS and CDR2 YYNGEE. The CDR3 has 14 amino acids. V was clipped by 7 bases and J by 0 bases, with 11 bases between them. The CDR3 region is CASGLQSSGNTIYF. The CDR3 DNA follows: TGTGCCAGCGGGCTACAGAGCTCTGGAAACACCATATATTTT.

The chain recombines TRBV7-2 with TRBJ2-1; 13 bases fit TRBD2. V dropped 5 bases and J dropped 6; count of bases not matched to a gene: 7. Germline V CDR1 and CDR2: SGHTA, FQGNSA. This CDR3 comprises 16 residues. CDR3 sequence reads: CASSRNRLAGGNEQFF. The CDR3 DNA follows: TGTGCCAGCAGCCGGAACAGACTAGCGGGAGGCAATGAGCAGTTCTTC.

This chain joins TRBV6-1 and TRBJ2-1; TRBD2 matches 8 bases. The CDR3 length is 15 residues. Germline V CDR1 and CDR2: MNHNS, SASEGT. V gave up 2 bases and J gave up 4 bases; unmatched junction bases: 4. CDR3 coding DNA: TGTGCCAGCAGTGAACGTGGGACTAGATACAATGAGCAGTTCTTC. As protein: CASSERGTRYNEQFF.

Comments on this clone: Other nucleotide sequences in the sample specify the same CDR3. The chain employs TRBV5-6 and TRBJ1-1; D remains ambiguous. Germline V gene lookup returns CDR1 SGHDT and CDR2 YYEEEE. V shed 4 bases and J shed 3 bases, with 7 bases lying between them. The CDR3 runs to 12 residues. The DNA for the CDR3 is TGTGCCAGCAGCAGTTGGGACACTGAAGCTTTCTTT. Its translation: CASSSWDTEAFF. Full variable domain (outside the CDR3, taken from reference TRBV5-6 and TRBJ1-1): DAGVTQSPTHLIKTRGQQVTLRCSPKSGHDTVSWYQQALGQGPQFIFQYYEEEERQRGNFPDRFSGHQFPNYSSELNVNALLLGDSALYLCASSSWDTEAFFGQGTRLTVV.

The V and J genes are TRBV7-9 and TRBJ2-3; a weak D match, TRBD1 (5 bases). Deletions cut 6 bases from V and 2 bases from J, with 15 bases between. Germline CDR1 and CDR2: SEHNR and FQNEAQ (reference sequence). There are 15 residues in the CDR3. In nucleotides, the CDR3 is TGTGCCAGCAGTTACGGACAAGTCTTCACAGATACGCAGTATTTT. Its translation: CASSYGQVFTDTQYF.

The chain couples TRBV4-3 to TRBJ1-2; maybe TRBD1 (5 bases). The CDR3 spans 13 residues. Looked up from germline, CDR1 is LGHNA and CDR2 is YSLEER. Trimming took off 3 bases at V and 4 bases at J, with 9 bases between the two ends. Here the CDR3 DNA reads TGCGCCAGCAGCCACAGGGAAACCTATGGCTACACCTTC. Protein: CASSHRETYGYTF.

In this sample, this clone turned up once. This sequence joins TRBV7-9 and TRBJ2-7; TRBD2 aligns across 16 bases. The trim removed 1 base at V and 2 bases at J, leaving 5 bases unmatched. The CDR3 sequence is 18 residues long. Germline V gene lookup returns CDR1 SEHNR and CDR2 FQNEAQ (reference sequence). The chain's CDR3 is CASSLGGTSGGDPYEQYF. The CDR3 DNA follows: TGTGCCAGCAGCTTAGGAGGGACTAGCGGGGGGGACCCCTACGAGCAGTACTTC.

This clone was counted a single time. The gene calls are TRBV21-1 and TRBJ1-4; the table's D call, TRBD1, has no DNA check behind it. TRBV21-1 is described as a pseudogene. The CDR3 sequence is 13 residues long. DNA of the CDR3: TGTGCCAGCAGCGCAGGGCGATGGGAAAAACTGTTTTTT. It translates to CASSAGRWEKLFF.

The J gene is TRBJ2-1, the V gene TRBV9; 7 positions match TRBD1. After removal of 4 bases from V and 3 bases from J, the junction contained 4 bases not matched to a gene. CDR1 is SGDLS, CDR2 YYNGEE, per germline. The CDR3 has 14 residues. CDR3 sequence reads: CASSPRQGYNEQFF. CDR3 nucleotide sequence: TGTGCCAGCAGCCCCCGACAGGGCTACAATGAGCAGTTCTTC.

This sequence joins TRBV6-1 and TRBJ2-5; D might be TRBD2 (6 bases). The closer fit of TRBJ2-7 to the DNA end suggests the J call may be wrong. The germline gives CDR1 MNHNS, CDR2 SASEGT. This CDR3 has 13 residues. The CDR3 DNA sequence: TGTGCCAGCAGTCTAGCGTCATCCTACGAGCAGTACTTC. As protein: CASSLASSYEQYF.

Comment on this clone: Other DNA sequences in this sample translate to the same CDR3. The chain combines TRBV28 with TRBJ2-7; D perhaps matches TRBD2 (6 bases). This CDR3 is 13 amino acids long. The V end was cut by 6 bases, the J end by 6 bases, with 15 bases between. Germline V gives CDR1 MDHEN, CDR2 SYDVKM. CDR3 residues: CASSTGLPPEQYF. The CDR3 DNA reads as TGTGCCAGCAGCACGGGACTTCCTCCCGAGCAGTACTTC.

V gene TRBV5-5 combines with J gene TRBJ2-7; 9 nucleotides line up with TRBD2. The CDR3 totals 15 residues. CDR1 SGHKS and CDR2 YYEKEE come from the germline V gene (reference sequence). The ends lost 0 bases at V and 4 bases at J; junction bases unmatched: 5. CDR3 in amino acids: CASSLVLSGSYEQYF. The CDR3, as DNA: TGTGCCAGCAGCTTGGTCCTTAGCGGGAGTTACGAGCAGTACTTC.

This clone turned up a few times. The chain couples TRBV7-2 to TRBJ1-3; D not certain. The V gene lost 3 bases and the J gene lost 0 bases, with 3 bases spanning the gap. From germline, CDR1 is SGHTA and CDR2 FQGNSA. The CDR3 is 13 residues long. CDR3 coding DNA: TGTGCCAGCAGCTTGAGCTCTGGAAACACCATATATTTT. It translates to CASSLSSGNTIYF.

The CDR3 region has the DNA TGTGCCAGCATTTGGGGGCTAGCGGGGAACACCGGGGAGCTGTTTTTT. It encodes CASIWGLAGNTGELFF. The V gene is TRBV2, the J gene TRBJ2-2, with TRBD2 matching 8 bases. After removal of 7 bases from V and 1 base from J, the junction contained 8 bases not matched to a gene. The CDR3 runs 16 residues. The V gene's germline CDR1 is SNHLY and CDR2 FYNNEI.